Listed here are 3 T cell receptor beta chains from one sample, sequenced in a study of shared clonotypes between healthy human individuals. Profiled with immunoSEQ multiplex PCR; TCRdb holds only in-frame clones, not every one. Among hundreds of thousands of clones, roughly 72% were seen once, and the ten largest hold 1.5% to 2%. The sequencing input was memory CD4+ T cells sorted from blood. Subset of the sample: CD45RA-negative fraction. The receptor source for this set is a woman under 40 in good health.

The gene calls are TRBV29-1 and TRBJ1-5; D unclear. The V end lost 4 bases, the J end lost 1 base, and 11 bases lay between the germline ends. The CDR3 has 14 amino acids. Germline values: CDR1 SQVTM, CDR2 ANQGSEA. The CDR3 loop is CSVAVGGSNQPQHF. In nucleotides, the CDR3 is TGCAGCGTTGCTGTGGGTGGGAGCAATCAGCCCCAGCATTTT.

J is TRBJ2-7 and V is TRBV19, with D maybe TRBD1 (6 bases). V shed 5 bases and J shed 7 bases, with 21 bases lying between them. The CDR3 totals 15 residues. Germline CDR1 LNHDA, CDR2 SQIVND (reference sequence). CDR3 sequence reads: CASSSSIGQKKEQYF. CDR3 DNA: TGTGCCAGTAGTTCCTCTATCGGACAGAAGAAGGAGCAGTACTTC.

CDR3 coding DNA: TGTGCCAGCAGCTTGTTACAACAGGGACTTCCCTACGAGCAGTACTTC. It codes for CASSLLQQGLPYEQYF. The V call is TRBV5-5, the J call TRBJ2-7; D is perhaps TRBD1 or TRBD2 (6 bases each). Trimming stripped 1 base from V and 2 bases from J, with 16 bases between. The germline gives CDR1 SGHKS, CDR2 YYEKEE (reference sequence). This CDR3 spans 16 amino acids. The full variable domain, its missing parts supplied by reference TRBV5-5 and TRBJ2-7, is DAGVTQSPTHLIKTRGQQVTLRCSPISGHKSVSWYQQVLGQGPQFIFQYYEKEERGRGNFPDRFSARQFPNYSSELNVNALLLGDSALYLCASSLLQQGLPYEQYFGPGTRLTVT.